This T cell receptor (beta chain) was found in a study of CD8+ T cells in alopecia areata. About the research overall: Those patients who were treated received oral tofacitinib, which was given at 5 to 10 mg twice daily for moderate-to-severe alopecia areata. General study results and limits: Normal-skin resident alphabeta T cells also appear among scalp sample sequences. Lesional scalp exceeded normal scalp in clonality, especially in alopecia totalis/universalis.

V lost 2 bases, J lost 5 bases, and 12 bases lay in between. Germline V CDR1 and CDR2: GTSNPN, SVGIG (reference sequence). The CDR3 consists of 13 residues. On this clone: The antigen is not known.

Noted treatment: oral pan-JAK inhibitor, 5-10 mg twice daily. RNA was isolated and reverse transcribed to cDNA, the sequencing template. Profiled with immunoSEQ multiplex PCR; TCRdb holds only in-frame clones, not every one. Of approximately 200,000 clones listed, roughly 64% are singletons. J is TRBJ1-1 and V is TRBV30; D not certain. The TCR was taken from a human donor with alopecia areata. Sample: CD4+ T cells sorted from blood, taken at week 24, from a patient treated with tofacitinib. The CDR3 region is CAWSLGSRTEAFF. CDR3 sequence (DNA): TGTGCCTGGAGTTTGGGTTCTAGGACTGAAGCTTTCTTT.